Below, 27 T cell receptor beta chains from the same sample are listed, as sequenced in a study of cytomegalovirus exposure and HLA in healthy donors. The PCR contained 60 Vbeta and 13 Jbeta primers. Using immunoSEQ multiplex PCR, the repertoire was profiled, and TCRdb retains in-frame clones only, with some absent. Of 200,000 to 250,000 clones in the sample, more than 75% are singletons; the top ten hold around 3.9%. The sequencing sample was made of PBMCs. These receptors were taken from a male donor in good health and CMV-seronegative.

The chain links TRBV2 to TRBJ2-1, with TRBD2 identical over 12 bases. Germline loops: CDR1 SNHLY, CDR2 FYNNEI. J gave up 13 bases and V 5 bases, and 9 bases lay outside the gene matches. This CDR3 has 14 residues. CDR3 DNA sequence: TGTGCCAGCAGTTCTAGCGGGAGGGAGGGACCTCAGTTCTTC. This gives the protein CASSSSGREGPQFF. The whole variable domain, remainder taken from reference TRBV2 and TRBJ2-1, is EPEVTQTPSHQVTQMGQEVILRCVPISNHLYFYWYRQILGQKVEFLVSFYNNEISEKSEIFDDQFSVERPDGSNFTLKIRSTKLEDSAMYFCASSSSGREGPQFFGPGTRLTVL.

This clone is a singleton in its sample. This chain joins TRBV18 and TRBJ2-5, with a possible D match to TRBD1 (5 bases). The CDR3 length is 17 residues. The V gene's germline CDR1 is KGHSH and CDR2 LQKENI. Trimming shortened V by 2 bases and J by 1 base, and 17 bases separated the two germline ends. The CDR3 protein is CASSPLDTESSQETQYF. The DNA of the CDR3 is TGTGCCAGCTCACCATTGGACACAGAATCTTCCCAAGAGACCCAGTACTTC.

The CDR3 reads CASSFDTGVVQPQHF. In nucleotides, the CDR3 is TGTGCCAGCAGTTTTGATACAGGGGTCGTTCAGCCCCAGCATTTT. This chain connects TRBV28 to TRBJ1-5, with 7 bases fitting TRBD1. Germline V gene data show CDR1 as MDHEN and CDR2 as SYDVKM. The J segment lost 6 bases and the V segment lost 3 bases, leaving 8 bases of the junction unmatched. This CDR3 has 15 residues. Based on the CDR3 plus reference TRBV28 and TRBJ1-5, the full variable domain is DVKVTQSSRYLVKRTGEKVFLECVQDMDHENMFWYRQDPGLGLRLIYFSYDVKMKEKGDIPEGYSVSREKKERFSLILESASTNQTSMYLCASSFDTGVVQPQHFGDGTRLSIL.

The chain employs TRBV5-1 and TRBJ2-4; maybe TRBD1 (5 bases). This CDR3 region has 16 residues. The V gene lost 4 bases and the J gene lost 8 bases, with 22 bases spanning the gap. In germline, CDR1 is SGHRS, CDR2 YFSETQ. The CDR3 spells CASSLALDSLEHIQYF. In DNA, the CDR3 is TGCGCCAGCAGCCTGGCTCTTGACAGTCTCGAACACATTCAGTACTTC.

The chain employs TRBV10-1 and TRBJ2-7; 11 nucleotides align to TRBD2. The CDR3 has 15 residues. Germline lookup yields CDR1 WNHNN and CDR2 SYGVQD (reference sequence). The junction had 4 bases not matched to a gene; V was cut back by 5 bases and J by 1 base. The CDR3 reads CASSTTSGGSYEQYF. The CDR3 DNA reads TGCGCCAGCAGTACCACTAGCGGGGGATCCTACGAGCAGTACTTC.

V gene TRBV27 combines with J gene TRBJ1-6, with 7 bases matching TRBD1. V dropped 2 bases and J dropped 8; count of bases not matched to a gene: 6. The CDR3 covers 15 residues. Germline CDR1 is MNHEY and CDR2 is SMNVEV (reference sequence). The CDR3 coding sequence is TGTGCCAGCAGTTTAGCGGGACAGCTCTATTCACCCCTCCACTTT. It codes for CASSLAGQLYSPLHF.

This clone was recorded only once. The chain joins TRBV19 to TRBJ2-1; 12 nucleotides align to TRBD2. Germline V lookup: CDR1 LNHDA, CDR2 SQIVND (reference sequence). There are 19 residues in the CDR3. The junction had 8 bases not matched to a gene; V was cut back by 2 bases and J by 0 bases. CDR3 nucleotide sequence: TGTGCCAGTAGTATATACCTAGCGGGAGGGCAAAGCTCCTACAATGAGCAGTTCTTC. Residues: CASSIYLAGGQSSYNEQFF.

V usage is TRBV5-1 and J usage is TRBJ2-3, with 9 bases aligning to TRBD2. CDR1 is SGHRS and CDR2 is YFSETQ in the germline V gene. The CDR3 covers 15 residues. The junction had 10 bases not matched to a gene; V was cut back by 4 bases and J by 7 bases. The CDR3 is CASSRSGRAVNTQYF. In DNA, the CDR3 is TGCGCCAGCAGCCGTAGCGGGAGAGCTGTTAATACGCAGTATTTT.

The rearrangement links TRBV11-3 to TRBJ2-1; D uncertain. Trimming cost V 3 bases and J 5 bases, with 2 bases left between them. The CDR3 consists of 11 residues. The germline V gene encodes CDR1 SGHNT and CDR2 YENEEA. CDR3 sequence (DNA): TGTGCCAGCAGCTTCGACAATGAGCAGTTCTTC. Translation: CASSFDNEQFF.

The chain has TRBV6-6 and TRBJ2-7; 11 positions match TRBD2. CDR1 and CDR2 (germline): MNHNY, SVGAGI (reference sequence). This CDR3 region has 15 residues. Trimming at V came to 6 bases and at J to 4 bases, leaving 8 bases not matched to a gene. This CDR3 is CASSSPASGRYEQYF. As DNA, the CDR3 is TGTGCCAGCAGCTCCCCGGCTAGCGGGAGGTACGAGCAGTACTTC.

CDR3 amino acids: CASSVEGGDYNEQFF. The CDR3 DNA follows: TGTGCCAGCAGCGTAGAAGGCGGGGACTACAATGAGCAGTTCTTC. The J gene is TRBJ2-1, the V gene TRBV9, with a possible D match to TRBD2 (6 bases). This CDR3 contains 15 residues. The germline V and J ends were trimmed by 0 bases and 3 bases, with 10 bases remaining between them. CDR1 is SGDLS, CDR2 YYNGEE, per germline.

The V call is TRBV5-1, the J call TRBJ2-7; 14 bases are shared with TRBD2. V dropped 3 bases and J dropped 4; count of bases not matched to a gene: 6. The germline CDR1 and CDR2 sequences are SGHRS and YFSETQ. The CDR3 contains 16 residues. CDR3 in DNA: TGCGCCAGCAGCTGGGGACTAGCGGGAGTACGATACGAGCAGTACTTC. Protein sequence: CASSWGLAGVRYEQYF.

The chain joins TRBV28 to TRBJ2-7, with 9 bases aligning to TRBD2. Trimming at V came to 2 bases and at J to 4 bases, leaving 15 bases not matched to a gene. Germline CDR1 and CDR2: MDHEN and SYDVKM. The CDR3 loop spans 18 amino acids. The CDR3 sequence: CASSLIFPEGLAGYEQYF. The CDR3 nucleotides are TGTGCCAGCAGTTTAATTTTTCCGGAGGGACTAGCCGGTTACGAGCAGTACTTC.

This chain joins TRBV30 and TRBJ2-7; 7 bases fit TRBD1. The germline gives CDR1 GTSNPN, CDR2 SVGIG (reference sequence). Trimming took 0 bases from V and 7 from J; bases not matched to a gene: 6. The CDR3 loop spans 13 amino acids. The chain's CDR3 is CAWSVQGVVEQYF. The CDR3 DNA follows: TGTGCCTGGAGTGTTCAGGGGGTGGTAGAGCAGTACTTC.

The gene calls are TRBV10-1 and TRBJ2-7; tentative D call: TRBD2 (6 bases). Trimming removed 4 bases at V and 5 bases at J, with 15 bases between. The CDR3 totals 14 residues. The V gene's germline CDR1 is WNHNN and CDR2 SYGVQD (reference sequence). CDR3 sequence reads: CASSVTQEGDEQYF. In DNA, the CDR3 is TGCGCCAGCAGTGTGACTCAGGAGGGCGACGAGCAGTACTTC.

With respect to this clone: Other DNA variants within this sample encode the same CDR3. This chain connects TRBV11-2 to TRBJ2-7; 7 nucleotides agree with TRBD2. Germline CDR1 SGHAT, CDR2 FQNNGV. V dropped 1 base and J dropped 0; count of bases not matched to a gene: 0. The CDR3 is 14 residues long. CDR3 sequence (DNA): TGTGCCAGCAGCTTAGCTAGCGGCTCCTACGAGCAGTACTTC. This encodes CASSLASGSYEQYF.

The chain combines TRBV6-1 with TRBJ2-5; 7 positions match TRBD2. V dropped 8 bases and J dropped 6; count of bases not matched to a gene: 6. CDR1 is MNHNS, CDR2 SASEGT, per germline. This CDR3 spans 12 amino acids. In DNA form, the CDR3 reads TGTGCCAGCGGGGGGGACTTAAAGACCCAGTACTTC. Amino acids: CASGGDLKTQYF.

This chain uses TRBV1 with TRBJ2-6; TRBD2 is the table's D call and was not checked against the DNA. TRBV1 is classified as a pseudogene. This CDR3 comprises 20 residues. This chain's CDR3 is CTSSQGGRIARNSGANVLTF. The DNA for the CDR3 is TGCACCAGCAGCCAAGGTGGCCGGATAGCCCGAAACTCTGGGGCCAACGTCCTGACTTTC.

This clone was detected only once. This CDR3 is CASSLGLAGEGEQYF. The CDR3 bases are TGCGCCAGCAGCCTCGGACTAGCGGGAGAGGGCGAGCAGTACTTC. The chain employs TRBV5-1 and TRBJ2-7, with 13 bases that match TRBD2. Germline values: CDR1 SGHRS, CDR2 YFSETQ. Trimming took 4 bases from V and 6 from J; bases not matched to a gene: 7. This CDR3 has 15 residues.

The V and J genes are TRBV28 and TRBJ2-1; a weak D match, TRBD1 (5 bases). The germline gives CDR1 MDHEN, CDR2 SYDVKM. The CDR3 has 14 amino acids. V lost 3 bases and J 6 bases, leaving 12 bases between the germline ends. CDR3 amino acids: CASSFRGTLNEQFF. CDR3 nucleotides: TGTGCCAGCAGTTTTAGGGGTACACTCAATGAGCAGTTCTTC.

The chain carries TRBV28 and TRBJ2-5, with D perhaps TRBD2 (6 bases). The CDR3 totals 15 residues. With 1 base removed from V and 3 bases from J, the gap between germline ends came to 12 bases. Germline V gene sequence: CDR1 MDHEN, CDR2 SYDVKM. The CDR3 region is CASSLYGGGEETQYF. Here the CDR3 DNA reads TGTGCCAGCAGTTTATACGGGGGTGGGGAAGAGACCCAGTACTTC.

This chain connects TRBV5-1 to TRBJ2-2; 11 bases are a match to TRBD1. CDR3 length: 16 residues. The germline V gene encodes CDR1 SGHRS and CDR2 YFSETQ. With V trimmed by 0 bases and J by 7 bases, 5 bases remained unmatched. This CDR3 reads CASSLGTGGAIGELFF. The CDR3 DNA is TGCGCCAGCAGCTTGGGGACAGGGGGCGCAATCGGGGAGCTGTTTTTT.

J is TRBJ2-5 and V is TRBV6-5; D not resolved. The DNA end is a closer match to TRBJ2-7, so the J assignment may be wrong. The CDR3 runs 14 residues. Germline assignment: CDR1 MNHEY and CDR2 SVGAGI. CDR3 nucleotides: TGTGCCAGCAGTTACTCGTTCCGCGACTACGAGCAGTACTTC. Its protein is CASSYSFRDYEQYF.

The rearrangement links TRBV7-2 to TRBJ1-4, with D perhaps TRBD1 (6 bases). The CDR3 totals 13 residues. Trimming took 2 bases from V and 11 from J, leaving 12 bases between them. Germline loops: CDR1 SGHTA, CDR2 FQGNSA. This chain's CDR3 is CASSLLQGRKLFF. The CDR3 DNA reads as TGTGCCAGCAGCTTATTACAGGGACGGAAACTGTTTTTT.

The count of this clone is one. The genes are TRBV6-6 and TRBJ2-5, with a tentative D call TRBD2 (5 bases). The better agreement between TRBJ2-7 and the DNA end casts doubt on the J call. The CDR3 contains 14 residues. In germline, CDR1 is MNHNY, CDR2 SVGAGI (reference sequence). The CDR3 coding sequence is TGTGCCTCTGGCATTAGGAGGCCCTCCTACGAGCAGTACTTC. Protein product: CASGIRRPSYEQYF.

This chain connects TRBV5-5 to TRBJ2-1, with D maybe TRBD2 (6 bases). V lost 2 bases to trimming and J lost 3 bases, with 9 bases between them. Germline CDR1 is SGHKS and CDR2 is YYEKEE (reference sequence). The CDR3 spans 14 residues. The CDR3, as DNA: TGTGCCAGCAGCTTCAGGGAGGTCTACAATGAGCAGTTCTTC. Encoded protein: CASSFREVYNEQFF.

This clone has only one observation. This rearrangement joins TRBV20-1 to TRBJ1-2; D is unresolved. The ends were cut back, 0 bases at V and 7 bases at J, with 3 bases in the middle. Germline CDR1 is DFQATT and CDR2 is SNEGSKA (reference sequence). The CDR3 consists of 10 residues. The CDR3 region has the DNA TGCAGTGCTAGAGAAGCTGGCTACACCTTC. It specifies CSAREAGYTF.